This T cell receptor beta chain was retrieved from a study of OX40 agonist ivuxolimab in advanced cancers. About the research overall: The dose of intravenous ivuxolimab that patients received every 2 weeks ranged from 0.01 to 10 mg/kg. Participants, roughly 80% male, averaged roughly 59 years of age, ranging from roughly 23 to 80.

Libraries were prepared by immunoSEQ multiplex PCR; TCRdb keeps only in-frame clonotypes and omits some of them. The sample shows roughly 71,000 clones, about 88% of them seen only once. The CDR3 length is 13 residues. Per germline, CDR1 MNHNS and CDR2 SASEGT. The V and J ends lost 4 bases and 11 bases, in that order; junction bases with no gene match: 10. This clone was counted only a few times. The input for sequencing was CD4+ or CD8+ T cells sorted from blood, taken in a trial of the OX40 agonist ivuxolimab. The V gene is TRBV6-1, the J gene TRBJ1-2, with TRBD1 identical over 7 bases. The clonotype originates from an adult with an advanced solid tumor such as melanoma, head and neck, liver or kidney cancer. The CDR3 DNA reads TGTGCCAGCAGTGCGACAGGGACGTATTGGTACACCTTC. Translating gives CASSATGTYWYTF.